This T cell receptor beta chain comes out of a study of identical twins. The CDR3 consists of 13 residues. The V and J ends lost 6 bases and 5 bases respectively, with 10 bases between them. Via MiXCR, TCRdb re-called the 5' RACE reads, giving one row per CDR3 protein. Among 510,000 or so distinct CDR3 sequences listed, over 12% were seen once. No donor was unhealthy or non-Caucasian. The data also belong to a second study, concerning yellow fever vaccine responses in identical twins.

The sample comprised CD4+ T cells sorted from blood. The TCR comes from a woman aged 18-35 years in good health. The chain has TRBV12-3 or TRBV12-4 and TRBJ2-2; D remains ambiguous. CDR3 amino acids: CASRPTETGELFF. CDR3 bases: TGTGCCAGCAGACCCACAGAGACCGGGGAGCTGTTTTTT.